This T cell receptor (beta chain) was identified during a study of T cell repertoires in cytomegalovirus infection. TCRdb ran MiXCR on the reads and lists one entry per CDR3 protein. The table records some 700,000 distinct CDR3 sequences, roughly a third of them present only once. This clonotype was picked up a small number of times. V lost 3 bases to trimming and J lost 0 bases, with 6 bases between them. This CDR3 comprises 14 residues. From germline, CDR1 is SGHTA and CDR2 FQGNSA. This chain links TRBV7-2 with TRBJ2-1, with unresolved D. The sample comprised PBMCs. The source is a human donor in good health (CMV status not recorded). Some clones in this sample may be carry-over from other donors' samples. The CDR3 is CASSFSPSYNEQFF. The CDR3 DNA follows: TGTGCCAGCAGCTTCTCGCCCTCCTACAATGAGCAGTTCTTC.